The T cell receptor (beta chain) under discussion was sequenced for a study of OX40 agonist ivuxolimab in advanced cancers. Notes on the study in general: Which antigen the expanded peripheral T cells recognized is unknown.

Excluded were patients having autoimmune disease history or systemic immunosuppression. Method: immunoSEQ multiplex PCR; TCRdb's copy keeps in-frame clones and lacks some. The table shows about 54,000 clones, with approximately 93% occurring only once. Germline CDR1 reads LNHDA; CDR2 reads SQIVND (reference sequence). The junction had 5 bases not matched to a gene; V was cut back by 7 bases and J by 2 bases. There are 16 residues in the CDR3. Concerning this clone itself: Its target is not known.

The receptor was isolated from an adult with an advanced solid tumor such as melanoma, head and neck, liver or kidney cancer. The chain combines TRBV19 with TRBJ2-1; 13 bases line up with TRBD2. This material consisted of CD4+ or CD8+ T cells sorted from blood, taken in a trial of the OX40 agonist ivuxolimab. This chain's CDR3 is CASTPTSGGPYNEQFF. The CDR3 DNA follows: TGTGCCAGTACCCCGACTAGCGGGGGGCCCTACAATGAGCAGTTCTTC.